This T cell receptor beta chain was captured by sequencing in a study of Ad26.COV2.S vaccination and SARS-CoV-2 variants. Treatment reported: over 15 received Ad26.COV2.S at low or high dose, single or two shots; 5 received placebo; per-sample allocation not given. The investigators took samples on day 63 after the first vaccine or placebo injection. The ends were cut back, 3 bases at V and 5 bases at J, with 13 bases in the middle. Germline CDR1 SGHRS, CDR2 YFSETQ. CDR3 size: 14 residues. Clones were sequenced by immunoSEQ multiplex PCR, and TCRdb holds only the in-frame ones, with some missing. Altogether some 300,000 clones are present, 85% to 90% being singletons, with the ten largest covering more than 1.5%.

The sequencing used peripheral blood, collected in a trial of Ad26.COV2.S vaccine versus placebo. This chain connects TRBV5-1 to TRBJ2-3; possible D gene TRBD1, 6 bases. The source of this sequence is a person aged 18-60 years who received the Ad26.COV2.S COVID-19 vaccine or a placebo. The CDR3 coding sequence is TGCGCCAGCAGCTATGGGGGACAAGGAGATACGCAGTATTTT. Translation gives CASSYGGQGDTQYF.